Listed below are T cell receptor beta chains from one sample, sequenced in a study of OX40 agonist ivuxolimab in advanced cancers. TCRdb's table, derived via immunoSEQ multiplex PCR, lists solely in-frame clones and lacks some. Of tens of thousands of clones listed, just under 90% are singletons. This material consisted of CD4+ or CD8+ T cells sorted from blood, taken in a trial of the OX40 agonist ivuxolimab. The receptors originated from an adult with an advanced solid tumor such as melanoma, head and neck, liver or kidney cancer. CDR3s include the opening cysteine and the closing phenylalanine or tryptophan. Fields, in order: CDR3 protein, CDR3 DNA, clone size, J gene, D gene, V gene. D genes are given only for firm matches. Size tells how often a clone was seen (once, few, many) or the class of an expanded clone, and some rows leave it out.

CDR3aa: CASSPQRDEQFF; CDR3nt: TGTGCCAGCAGCCCCCAGCGGGACGAGCAGTTCTTC; abundance: -; j_gene: TRBJ2-1; d_gene: TRBD2; v_gene: TRBV9
CDR3aa: CASSAPGSGSPYEQYF; CDR3nt: TGTGCCAGCAGCGCCCCGGGGAGCGGGAGCCCCTACGAGCAGTACTTC; abundance: -; j_gene: TRBJ2-7; d_gene: TRBD2; v_gene: TRBV7-2
CDR3aa: CASSLAGGGETQYF; CDR3nt: TGTGCCAGCAGCTTAGCGGGAGGCGGAGAGACCCAGTACTTC; abundance: -; j_gene: TRBJ2-5; d_gene: -; v_gene: TRBV7-2
CDR3aa: CASSSGGENRQTQYF; CDR3nt: TGTGCCAGCAGTTCCGGGGGTGAGAACAGACAGACCCAGTACTTC; abundance: -; j_gene: TRBJ2-5; d_gene: -; v_gene: TRBV28
CDR3aa: CASNRGQGAGQPQHF; CDR3nt: TGTGCCAGCAACCGAGGACAGGGGGCTGGTCAGCCCCAGCATTTT; abundance: -; j_gene: TRBJ1-5; d_gene: TRBD1; v_gene: TRBV6-5
CDR3aa: CASSARGTGLYEQYF; CDR3nt: TGTGCCAGCAGCGCCCGCGGGACAGGTCTGTACGAGCAGTACTTC; abundance: -; j_gene: TRBJ2-7; d_gene: TRBD1; v_gene: TRBV7-6
CDR3aa: CASSPRLAEAYEQYF; CDR3nt: TGTGCCAGCAGCCCTAGACTAGCGGAGGCCTACGAGCAGTACTTC; abundance: -; j_gene: TRBJ2-7; d_gene: TRBD2; v_gene: TRBV7-8
CDR3aa: CASSRGGAGGTDTQYF; CDR3nt: TGTGCCAGCAGCCGAGGGGGCGCAGGGGGCACAGATACGCAGTATTTT; abundance: once; j_gene: TRBJ2-3; d_gene: TRBD1; v_gene: TRBV4-2
CDR3aa: CASSSNSLPDTQYF; CDR3nt: TGCGCCAGCAGCAGCAATAGCCTCCCAGATACGCAGTATTTT; abundance: -; j_gene: TRBJ2-3; d_gene: -; v_gene: TRBV5-1
CDR3aa: CASSFQAGGPRGTDTQYF; CDR3nt: TGTGCCAGCAGCTTCCAAGCGGGAGGGCCAAGGGGAACAGATACGCAGTATTTT; abundance: once; j_gene: TRBJ2-3; d_gene: TRBD2; v_gene: TRBV7-3
CDR3aa: CASSLGDRDTDTQYF; CDR3nt: TGCGCCAGCAGCTTGGGGGACAGGGACACAGATACGCAGTATTTT; abundance: -; j_gene: TRBJ2-3; d_gene: TRBD1; v_gene: TRBV5-1
CDR3aa: CASSRSLGTENQPQHF; CDR3nt: TGTGCCAGCAGCCGAAGCCTTGGGACTGAGAATCAGCCCCAGCATTTT; abundance: -; j_gene: TRBJ1-5; d_gene: -; v_gene: TRBV5-8
CDR3aa: CASRPGHRNTGELFF; CDR3nt: TGCGCCAGCAGGCCGGGACATAGGAACACCGGGGAGTTGTTTTTT; abundance: -; j_gene: TRBJ2-2; d_gene: -; v_gene: TRBV5-1
CDR3aa: CASIQSGLAGRSTQYF; CDR3nt: TGTGCCAGCATTCAATCGGGGCTAGCGGGAAGGAGTACGCAGTATTTT; abundance: -; j_gene: TRBJ2-3; d_gene: TRBD2; v_gene: TRBV28
CDR3aa: CASSYDGNTEAFF; CDR3nt: TGCGCCAGCAGTTACGACGGGAACACTGAAGCTTTCTTT; abundance: -; j_gene: TRBJ1-1; d_gene: -; v_gene: TRBV5-1
CDR3aa: CASSLGGHTEAFF; CDR3nt: TGTGCCAGCAGCTTAGGAGGGCACACTGAAGCTTTCTTT; abundance: -; j_gene: TRBJ1-1; d_gene: -; v_gene: TRBV11-3
CDR3aa: CASRAEGRNEKLFF; CDR3nt: TGTGCCAGCCGAGCTGAAGGACGTAATGAAAAACTGTTTTTT; abundance: -; j_gene: TRBJ1-4; d_gene: -; v_gene: TRBV27
CDR3aa: CASARQGDYEQYF; CDR3nt: TGCGCCAGCGCCCGCCAAGGGGATTACGAGCAGTACTTC; abundance: -; j_gene: TRBJ2-7; d_gene: -; v_gene: TRBV5-1
CDR3aa: CASREYTGELFF; CDR3nt: TGTGCCAGTAGAGAGTACACCGGGGAGCTGTTTTTT; abundance: -; j_gene: TRBJ2-2; d_gene: -; v_gene: TRBV19
CDR3aa: CASSLGLAGKETQYF; CDR3nt: TGTGCCAGCAGCTTAGGACTAGCGGGAAAAGAGACCCAGTACTTC; abundance: -; j_gene: TRBJ2-5; d_gene: TRBD2; v_gene: TRBV7-2
CDR3aa: CASSSRVEGGELFF; CDR3nt: TGTGCCAGCAGTTCGCGGGTAGAGGGCGGGGAGCTGTTTTTT; abundance: -; j_gene: TRBJ2-2; d_gene: -; v_gene: TRBV28
CDR3aa: CAWSITVEGEQFF; CDR3nt: TGTGCCTGGAGTATAACCGTCGAGGGGGAGCAGTTCTTC; abundance: -; j_gene: TRBJ2-1; d_gene: -; v_gene: TRBV30
CDR3aa: CASSPPNAVGEKLFF; CDR3nt: TGTGCCAGCTCACCACCAAATGCGGTCGGTGAAAAACTGTTTTTT; abundance: -; j_gene: TRBJ1-4; d_gene: -; v_gene: TRBV18
CDR3aa: CASSTGQGSNEQFF; CDR3nt: TGTGCCAGTAGTACCGGACAGGGTTCGAATGAGCAGTTCTTC; abundance: -; j_gene: TRBJ2-1; d_gene: TRBD1; v_gene: TRBV19
CDR3aa: CASMLGGYNEQFF; CDR3nt: TGTGCCAGCATGCTAGGCGGTTACAATGAGCAGTTCTTC; abundance: -; j_gene: TRBJ2-1; d_gene: -; v_gene: TRBV7-8
CDR3aa: CASSLGQRYSYEQYF; CDR3nt: TGTGCCAGCAGCTTGGGACAGCGCTACTCCTACGAGCAGTACTTC; abundance: -; j_gene: TRBJ2-7; d_gene: TRBD1; v_gene: TRBV6-6
CDR3aa: CASREQGNDGGNTIYF; CDR3nt: TGTGCCAGCAGGGAACAGGGGAACGACGGTGGAAACACCATATATTTT; abundance: -; j_gene: TRBJ1-3; d_gene: TRBD1; v_gene: TRBV2
CDR3aa: CASSLGNRGGSNQPQHF; CDR3nt: TGTGCCAGCAGCTTAGGAAACAGGGGTGGTAGCAATCAGCCCCAGCATTTT; abundance: -; j_gene: TRBJ1-5; d_gene: TRBD1; v_gene: TRBV7-8
CDR3aa: CASSILRQLNSPNYGYTF; CDR3nt: TGTGCCAGTAGTATCCTGAGGCAGCTAAACTCCCCCAACTATGGCTACACCTTC; abundance: once; j_gene: TRBJ1-2; d_gene: -; v_gene: TRBV19
CDR3aa: CASSPLPGTVGPHEQYF; CDR3nt: TGTGCCAGCAGCCCACTCCCCGGGACGGTCGGGCCCCACGAGCAGTACTTC; abundance: -; j_gene: TRBJ2-7; d_gene: -; v_gene: TRBV7-2
CDR3aa: CASRSWGARDTEAFF; CDR3nt: TGTGCCAGTAGGTCGTGGGGGGCAAGGGACACTGAAGCTTTCTTT; abundance: -; j_gene: TRBJ1-1; d_gene: -; v_gene: TRBV19
CDR3aa: CASSVGTGGPGMNTEAFF; CDR3nt: TGTGCCAGCAGCGTAGGGACAGGGGGACCGGGGATGAACACTGAAGCTTTCTTT; abundance: -; j_gene: TRBJ1-1; d_gene: TRBD1; v_gene: TRBV9
CDR3aa: CASSLLAPGNEQFF; CDR3nt: TGTGCCAGCAGTCTATTAGCGCCTGGCAATGAGCAGTTCTTC; abundance: once; j_gene: TRBJ2-1; d_gene: -; v_gene: TRBV27
CDR3aa: CASRRGLAVVNEQFF; CDR3nt: TGTGCCAGCAGGCGTGGACTAGCGGTCGTCAATGAGCAGTTCTTC; abundance: few; j_gene: TRBJ2-1; d_gene: TRBD2; v_gene: TRBV2
CDR3aa: CAISESSKGVDEQYF; CDR3nt: TGTGCCATCAGTGAGTCGAGTAAGGGTGTCGACGAGCAGTACTTC; abundance: -; j_gene: TRBJ2-7; d_gene: -; v_gene: TRBV10-3
CDR3aa: CASSLTIVEQFF; CDR3nt: TGCGCCAGCAGCTTGACTATAGTTGAGCAGTTCTTC; abundance: -; j_gene: TRBJ2-1; d_gene: -; v_gene: TRBV5-1
CDR3aa: CASSLQSSGPTDTQYF; CDR3nt: TGTGCCAGCAGCTTGCAGTCTAGCGGGCCCACAGATACGCAGTATTTT; abundance: -; j_gene: TRBJ2-3; d_gene: TRBD2; v_gene: TRBV5-5
CDR3aa: CASSVQADSYNEQFF; CDR3nt: TGTGCCAGCAGCGTACAGGCAGACTCCTACAATGAGCAGTTCTTC; abundance: -; j_gene: TRBJ2-1; d_gene: -; v_gene: TRBV9
CDR3aa: CASSRENSPLHF; CDR3nt: TGTGCCAGCAGTAGAGAAAATTCACCCCTCCACTTT; abundance: -; j_gene: TRBJ1-6; d_gene: -; v_gene: TRBV27
CDR3aa: CASSFAGLKETQYF; CDR3nt: TGCGCCAGCAGCTTTGCGGGGCTGAAAGAGACCCAGTACTTC; abundance: -; j_gene: TRBJ2-5; d_gene: -; v_gene: TRBV5-1
CDR3aa: CASSLEVGGGNQPQHF; CDR3nt: TGTGCCAGCAGCTTAGAGGTCGGCGGGGGCAATCAGCCCCAGCATTTT; abundance: -; j_gene: TRBJ1-5; d_gene: -; v_gene: TRBV7-8
CDR3aa: CASSLAQGRPWTQETQYF; CDR3nt: TGTGCCAGCAGCTTGGCACAGGGGAGGCCTTGGACTCAAGAGACCCAGTACTTC; abundance: -; j_gene: TRBJ2-5; d_gene: -; v_gene: TRBV7-6